Each of the 32 T cell receptor beta chains below was sequenced from the same sample in a study of OX40 agonist ivuxolimab in advanced cancers. Assay: immunoSEQ multiplex PCR; the TCRdb copy retains only in-frame clones and omits some. Among approximately 33,000 clones listed, more than 85% were seen once. Sequencing used CD4+ or CD8+ T cells sorted from blood, obtained in a trial of the OX40 agonist ivuxolimab. These receptor sequences come from an adult with an advanced solid tumor such as melanoma, head and neck, liver or kidney cancer.

The chain is built from TRBV11-2 and TRBJ2-7; TRBD1 or TRBD2 may be the D gene (5 bases each). The CDR3 is 14 residues long. Germline CDR1 is SGHAT and CDR2 is FQNNGV. Trimming took off 4 bases at V and 2 bases at J, with 12 bases between the two ends. The CDR3 region is CASSSTGPAYEQYF. For the CDR3, the DNA is TGTGCCAGCAGCTCCACGGGGCCAGCCTACGAGCAGTACTTC.

V is TRBV5-1 and J is TRBJ2-7; 12 nucleotides line up with TRBD2. Germline V gives CDR1 SGHRS, CDR2 YFSETQ. This CDR3 comprises 16 residues. J lost 4 bases, V lost 3 bases, and 8 bases had no gene match. The CDR3 DNA reads TGCGCCAGCAGCTCTTCGACTAGCGGGAGTGGGTACGAGCAGTACTTC. Its translation is CASSSSTSGSGYEQYF.

In nucleotides, the CDR3 is TGTGCCAGCAATCCTAGGCTGGGTGGCACAGATACGCAGTATTTT. As protein: CASNPRLGGTDTQYF. The chain carries TRBV27 and TRBJ2-3; the D is unclear. The V gene lost 7 bases and the J gene lost 1 base, with 15 bases spanning the gap. Germline values: CDR1 MNHEY, CDR2 SMNVEV (reference sequence). The CDR3 totals 15 residues.

The chain uses TRBV9 and TRBJ1-4, with D hard to call. The V gene lost 4 bases and the J gene lost 0 bases, with 13 bases spanning the gap. CDR3 length equals 16 residues. Germline V lookup: CDR1 SGDLS, CDR2 YYNGEE. The DNA of the CDR3 is TGTGCCAGCAGCCCTTATCGAAGGGCAACTAATGAAAAACTGTTTTTT. It codes for CASSPYRRATNEKLFF.

The chain joins TRBV19 to TRBJ1-1; 7 nucleotides line up with TRBD1. The ends lost 8 bases at V and 0 bases at J; junction bases unmatched: 3. Germline values: CDR1 LNHDA, CDR2 SQIVND (reference sequence). The CDR3 sequence is 13 residues long. The CDR3 bases are TGTGCCAGTGGGACAGCCATGAACACTGAAGCTTTCTTT. Encoded protein: CASGTAMNTEAFF.

The CDR3 is CASSESGGWGNSYEQYF. CDR3 DNA: TGTGCCAGCAGTGAATCAGGGGGCTGGGGTAACTCCTACGAGCAGTACTTC. V gene TRBV2 combines with J gene TRBJ2-7; 8 bases fit TRBD1. Germline CDR1 SNHLY, CDR2 FYNNEI. This CDR3 contains 17 residues. J gave up 0 bases and V 2 bases, and 9 bases lay outside the gene matches. Based on the CDR3 plus reference TRBV2 and TRBJ2-7, the full variable domain is EPEVTQTPSHQVTQMGQEVILRCVPISNHLYFYWYRQILGQKVEFLVSFYNNEISEKSEIFDDQFSVERPDGSNFTLKIRSTKLEDSAMYFCASSESGGWGNSYEQYFGPGTRLTVT.

The chain has TRBV9 and TRBJ2-3; D is unclear. There are 15 residues in the CDR3. Germline CDR1 is SGDLS and CDR2 is YYNGEE. Trimming removed 0 bases from V and 2 bases from J, with 10 bases in between. CDR3 DNA: TGTGCCAGCAGCGTAGATGCGGAACTCACAGATACGCAGTATTTT. Amino acid sequence: CASSVDAELTDTQYF.

This clone was recorded only once. The chain links TRBV5-4 to TRBJ2-7, with 8 bases matching TRBD2. Germline values: CDR1 SGHNT, CDR2 YYREEE (reference sequence). J was trimmed by 5 bases and V by 2 bases; bases with no gene match: 6. This CDR3 is built from 14 residues. The DNA for the CDR3 is TGTGCCAGCAGCTTAGCGGGGGCTCCCCACGAGCAGTACTTC. As protein: CASSLAGAPHEQYF.

This clone was detected a few times. The gene calls are TRBV7-9 and TRBJ1-1; D is possibly TRBD1 (5 bases). The length of the CDR3 is 13 residues. Deletions cut 5 bases from V and 4 bases from J, with 11 bases between. Germline CDR1 and CDR2: SEHNR and FQNEAQ (reference sequence). This chain's CDR3 is CASSPATVTEAFF. CDR3 in DNA: TGTGCCAGCAGCCCAGCGACAGTCACTGAAGCTTTCTTT.

In this sample, this clone turned up once. This rearrangement joins TRBV4-2 to TRBJ2-1, with 8 nucleotides matching TRBD2. Germline V gene data show CDR1 as LGHNA and CDR2 as YNFKEQ. The ends lost 1 base at V and 6 bases at J; junction bases unmatched: 2. The CDR3 is made up of 14 amino acids. The CDR3 protein is CASSQAGGLNEQFF. CDR3 bases: TGTGCCAGCAGCCAAGCGGGAGGGCTCAATGAGCAGTTCTTC.

The chain is built from TRBV9 and TRBJ2-1; 9 bases fit TRBD2. In germline, CDR1 is SGDLS, CDR2 YYNGEE. With V trimmed by 6 bases and J by 5 bases, 9 bases remained unmatched. The CDR3 extends over 15 amino acids. CDR3 sequence (DNA): TGTGCCAGCACCACGTTCGGCGGGGGGGACAATGAGCAGTTCTTC. It yields the protein CASTTFGGGDNEQFF.

Only one count was recorded for this clone. The V gene is TRBV7-6, the J gene TRBJ2-1; TRBD1 might be the D (6 bases). Between the trimmed V and J ends, which lost 6 bases and 0 bases, there was a span of 15 bases. The CDR3 covers 16 residues. Per the germline V gene, CDR1 is SGHVS and CDR2 is FNYEAQ. CDR3: CASSQGSGPSYNEQFF. CDR3 sequence (DNA): TGTGCCAGCAGTCAGGGGTCAGGACCCTCCTACAATGAGCAGTTCTTC.

For the CDR3, the DNA is TGTGCCAGCAGCTTGAGTAGCTCTCTCCGCGAGCAGTACTTC. Translation gives CASSLSSSLREQYF. The chain couples TRBV7-2 to TRBJ2-7; D unresolved. Germline CDR1 and CDR2: SGHTA and FQGNSA. V lost 3 bases, J lost 6 bases, and 15 bases lay in between. The CDR3 has 14 residues.

The chain combines TRBV11-2 with TRBJ2-3, with D uncertain. The CDR3 extends over 11 amino acids. V was clipped by 6 bases and J by 3 bases, with 4 bases between them. Germline V CDR1 and CDR2: SGHAT, FQNNGV. The CDR3 is CASRETDTQYF. Written as DNA, the CDR3 is TGTGCCAGCAGAGAGACAGATACGCAGTATTTT.

In this sample, this clone turned up once. The V call is TRBV4-1, the J call TRBJ1-1, with D uncertain. The germline V gene has CDR1 MGHRA and CDR2 YSYEKL. V gave up 2 bases and J gave up 1 base, with 17 bases separating them. This CDR3 region has 17 residues. The CDR3, as DNA: TGCGCCAGCAGCCAATGTTTTATTTGTCTAGGGAACACTGAAGCTTTCTTT. Translated: CASSQCFICLGNTEAFF.

The J gene is TRBJ1-1, the V gene TRBV18; TRBD1 aligns across 9 bases. The V gene's germline CDR1 is KGHSH and CDR2 LQKENI. After removal of 4 bases from V and 0 bases from J, the junction contained 15 bases not matched to a gene. CDR3 size: 19 residues. The CDR3 reads CASSRGSPGQGSMNTEAFF. The CDR3 DNA sequence: TGTGCCAGCTCACGCGGTAGTCCGGGACAGGGATCGATGAACACTGAAGCTTTCTTT.

The chain is built from TRBV11-2 and TRBJ2-7; D is possibly TRBD1 or TRBD2 (5 bases each). With 1 base removed from V and 3 bases from J, the gap between germline ends came to 13 bases. Germline V gives CDR1 SGHAT, CDR2 FQNNGV. The CDR3 loop spans 15 amino acids. The chain's CDR3 is CASSLAPGPHYEQYF. The CDR3 bases are TGTGCCAGCAGCTTAGCGCCGGGGCCCCACTACGAGCAGTACTTC.

The chain is built from TRBV7-8 and TRBJ1-2; 7 bases map to TRBD1. Germline V gene lookup returns CDR1 SGHVS and CDR2 FQNEAQ. The CDR3 sequence is 15 residues long. Germline trimming cut 1 base from V and 2 bases from J; bases unmatched to any gene: 4. CDR3 DNA: TGTGCCAGCAGCTTAGGGACAGGAGGCAACTATGGCTACACCTTC. This codes for CASSLGTGGNYGYTF.

The V gene is TRBV5-6, the J gene TRBJ2-1; D gene unclear. Germline CDR1 reads SGHDT; CDR2 reads YYEEEE. This CDR3 has 13 amino acids. The V and J ends lost 2 bases and 8 bases respectively, with 11 bases between them. The DNA for the CDR3 is TGTGCCAGCAGCTTAGGACGATTCGATGAGCAGTTCTTC. Translated, it gives CASSLGRFDEQFF.

This chain connects TRBV28 to TRBJ1-4; D might be TRBD1 (6 bases). Germline CDR1 MDHEN, CDR2 SYDVKM. Between the trimmed V and J ends, which lost 5 bases and 5 bases, there was a span of 15 bases. The CDR3 sequence is 15 residues long. The CDR3 DNA reads as TGTGCCAGCAGTGTCAACAGGGAGGTGAATGAAAAACTGTTTTTT. Translating gives CASSVNREVNEKLFF.

This sequence joins TRBV29-1 and TRBJ1-2; tentative D call: TRBD1 (6 bases). V was shortened by 0 bases and J by 4 bases, with 27 bases between the two germline ends. The CDR3 spans 19 residues. Germline V CDR1 and CDR2: SQVTM, ANQGSEA. The CDR3 coding sequence is TGCAGCGTTGAAGATTCCCCGAGTTCTTCCGGCGGGGGGCTCTATGGCTACACCTTC. It translates to CSVEDSPSSSGGGLYGYTF.

This clone appeared a single time. This chain links TRBV2 with TRBJ2-7; tentatively, D is TRBD1 or TRBD2 (5 bases each). The CDR3 totals 12 residues. V gave up 8 bases and J gave up 1 base, with 9 bases separating them. Germline CDR1 reads SNHLY; CDR2 reads FYNNEI. The CDR3 region has the DNA TGTGCCAGCTGGGACGGTTCCTACGAGCAGTACTTC. It yields the protein CASWDGSYEQYF.

This clone has a single count. This chain joins TRBV11-2 and TRBJ2-3; TRBD2 aligns across 7 bases. V shed 1 base, J shed 2 bases, and the junction held 3 bases outside the gene matches. The length of the CDR3 is 15 residues. CDR1 SGHAT and CDR2 FQNNGV come from the germline V gene. As DNA, the CDR3 is TGTGCCAGCAGCTTAGGGGGGGGAGTCACAGATACGCAGTATTTT. Its translation is CASSLGGGVTDTQYF.

The chain combines TRBV7-8 with TRBJ1-6; a possible D gene is TRBD1 (5 bases). The CDR3 covers 17 residues. With 4 bases removed from V and 1 base from J, the gap between germline ends came to 14 bases. The germline V gene has CDR1 SGHVS and CDR2 FQNEAQ. CDR3 sequence (DNA): TGTGCCAGCAGCTCAGATCGGGGGGGATCCTATAATTCACCCCTCCACTTT. This gives the protein CASSSDRGGSYNSPLHF.

This clone was seen once. The chain couples TRBV7-9 to TRBJ1-5, with D possibly matching TRBD1 (6 bases). Between the trimmed V and J ends, which lost 4 bases and 3 bases, there was a span of 10 bases. CDR1 and CDR2 (germline): SEHNR, FQNEAQ (reference sequence). The CDR3 loop spans 14 amino acids. The CDR3 nucleotides read TGTGCCAGCAGCTCCGGACAGCCCAATCAGCCCCAGCATTTT. It specifies CASSSGQPNQPQHF. The whole variable domain, filled in from reference TRBV7-9 and TRBJ1-5, reads DTGVSQNPRHKITKRGQNVTFRCDPISEHNRLYWYRQTLGQGPEFLTYFQNEAQLEKSRLLSDRFSAERPKGSFSTLEIQRTEQGDSAMYLCASSSGQPNQPQHFGDGTRLSIL.

V and J are TRBV30 and TRBJ2-3; D is tentatively TRBD1 or TRBD2 (5 bases each). V shed 0 bases and J shed 4 bases, with 8 bases lying between them. CDR1 is GTSNPN and CDR2 is SVGIG in the germline V gene (reference sequence). CDR3 length: 13 residues. The CDR3 region has the DNA TGTGCCTGGAGTGTCGGGGCGTCAGATACGCAGTATTTT. Protein sequence: CAWSVGASDTQYF.

The chain uses TRBV6-5 and TRBJ1-2, with D tentatively TRBD1 (5 bases). This CDR3 is 14 amino acids long. V dropped 0 bases and J dropped 6 bases, with 11 bases sitting between them. Germline V gives CDR1 MNHEY, CDR2 SVGAGI. This chain's CDR3 is CASSYSRGGDGYTF. The CDR3 nucleotides are TGTGCCAGCAGTTACTCGCGGGGAGGGGATGGCTACACCTTC.

The CDR3 DNA reads TGTGCCAGCAGTTTACGAATAGCGGGATCCTACAATGAGCAGTTCTTC. It encodes CASSLRIAGSYNEQFF. The rearrangement uses TRBV28 and TRBJ2-1; 8 bases are shared with TRBD2. Per the germline V gene, CDR1 is MDHEN and CDR2 is SYDVKM. With V trimmed by 2 bases and J by 1 base, 4 bases remained unmatched. The CDR3 has 16 amino acids. Looking up the rest from reference TRBV28 and TRBJ2-1 gives the full variable domain: DVKVTQSSRYLVKRTGEKVFLECVQDMDHENMFWYRQDPGLGLRLIYFSYDVKMKEKGDIPEGYSVSREKKERFSLILESASTNQTSMYLCASSLRIAGSYNEQFFGPGTRLTVL.

This clone was detected a few times. The chain employs TRBV5-4 and TRBJ2-1; D might be TRBD2 (5 bases). This CDR3 spans 15 amino acids. V was trimmed by 3 bases and J by 4 bases, leaving 14 bases between them. Germline assignment: CDR1 SGHNT and CDR2 YYREEE (reference sequence). CDR3 coding DNA: TGTGCCAGCAGCTCCGCCGGGATGAATTACAATGAGCAGTTCTTC. This gives the protein CASSSAGMNYNEQFF.

The chain couples TRBV5-1 to TRBJ2-7; 11 nucleotides line up with TRBD1. This CDR3 region has 15 residues. With 3 bases clipped from V and 3 bases from J, the junction kept 5 bases outside the gene matches. Germline V gene sequence: CDR1 SGHRS, CDR2 YFSETQ. The CDR3, as DNA: TGCGCCAGCAGCTCCGGACAGGGGGCAAACTACGAGCAGTACTTC. Translated: CASSSGQGANYEQYF.

J is TRBJ2-7 and V is TRBV13, with 9 bases identical to TRBD2. Per the germline V gene, CDR1 is PRHDT and CDR2 is FYEKMQ (reference sequence). J lost 2 bases, V lost 5 bases, and 4 bases had no gene match. The CDR3 spans 14 residues. CDR3 residues: CASSDLAGPYEQYF. DNA for the CDR3: TGTGCCAGCAGCGATCTAGCGGGACCCTACGAGCAGTACTTC.

The chain's CDR3 is CASREGRSSYEQYF. CDR3 bases: TGCGCCAGCAGGGAAGGGCGGAGCTCCTACGAGCAGTACTTC. The chain is built from TRBV23-1 and TRBJ2-7, with D unclear. TRBV23-1 is known as an ORF, though its function is uncertain. V gave up 6 bases and J gave up 0 bases, with 12 bases separating them. This CDR3 contains 14 residues.